The T cell receptor beta chain under discussion was sequenced for a study of blood T cells in healthy people across ages. The length of the CDR3 is 15 residues. V was pared by 3 bases and J by 3 bases, with 5 bases of the junction left unmatched. Germline CDR1 and CDR2: SGHTA and FQGNSA. Researchers isolated at least 6 million PBMCs per sample. Next came a second PCR, run for about 6 to 12 cycles, which used a sample-barcoded 5' primer along with a J-beta primer mix. TCRdb independently ran MiXCR on the 5' RACE reads; one entry per CDR3 protein. Of around 620,000 distinct CDR3 sequences listed, about 26% were seen once; the top ten hold less than 20%.

This receptor was obtained from a woman between 65 and 79 years old in good health. The sequenced sample consisted of blood. The chain links TRBV7-2 to TRBJ2-5, with TRBD1 matching 9 bases. CDR3 region: CASSFPRDREETQYF. The CDR3 nucleotides are TGTGCCAGCAGCTTCCCCAGGGACAGGGAAGAGACCCAGTACTTC.